These 5 T cell receptor beta chains were sequenced from one sample in a study of neurological immune-mediated disorders. Using its own MiXCR run on the 5' RACE reads, TCRdb lists one record per CDR3 protein. The table includes over 25,000 distinct CDR3 sequences, about 1.4% detected once. Sequences were obtained from PBMCs. These receptors came from a woman in her 30s with multiple sclerosis.

The table lists this clonotype with many counts. V gene TRBV5-1 combines with J gene TRBJ1-3; the D is unclear. V gave up 5 bases and J gave up 0 bases, with 9 bases separating them. The CDR3 has 14 residues. CDR1 SGHRS and CDR2 YFSETQ come from the germline V gene. The CDR3 here is CASRREASGNTIYF. The DNA for the CDR3 is TGCGCCAGCAGGAGGGAAGCCTCTGGAAACACCATATATTTT.

Ten or more counts support this clonotype. The chain recombines TRBV12-3 or TRBV12-4 with TRBJ1-3; 9 bases align to TRBD1. The CDR3 consists of 13 residues. V shed 5 bases and J 7 bases; nucleotides not matched to a gene: 3. CDR3 nucleotide sequence: TGTGCCAGCAGTACCGGGACAGGGAACACCATATATTTT. Its protein product is CASSTGTGNTIYF.

This clonotype was recorded at least ten times. This rearrangement joins TRBV7-2 to TRBJ2-2, with D possibly TRBD1 on 6 matching bases. Germline V gives CDR1 SGHTA, CDR2 FQGNSA. CDR3 length: 15 residues. The V gene lost 2 bases and the J gene lost 0 bases, with 7 bases spanning the gap. Here the CDR3 DNA reads TGTGCCAGCAGCTTAAGGACAGCGAACACCGGGGAGCTGTTTTTT. This sequence encodes CASSLRTANTGELFF.

This clonotype was found many times. The chain uses TRBV5-4 and TRBJ2-1; TRBD1 aligns across 8 bases. This CDR3 has 14 residues. Germline V CDR1 and CDR2: SGHNT, YYREEE (reference sequence). The ends lost 0 bases at V and 6 bases at J; junction bases unmatched: 2. The CDR3 nucleotides are TGTGCCAGCAGCTTGGACAGGGGGTCCAATGAGCAGTTCTTC. Amino acid sequence: CASSLDRGSNEQFF.

The V call is TRBV6-1, the J call TRBJ2-7, with unresolved D. The V and J ends lost 0 bases and 3 bases respectively, with 3 bases between them. CDR3 length: 12 amino acids. Germline V gene lookup returns CDR1 MNHNS and CDR2 SASEGT. The CDR3 nucleotides are TGTGCCAGCAGTGAAGCTCGCTACGAGCAGTACTTC. Amino acids: CASSEARYEQYF.